The present T cell receptor beta chain was sequenced within a study of cytomegalovirus exposure and HLA in healthy donors. Study findings and constraints: A previous analysis found most TCR beta V segments productive roughly 87% or roughly 30% of the time. Altogether, 150 or so TCR beta chains were recorded as cytomegalovirus-associated. CMV serostatus was the only recorded immune exposure for donors. V- and J-gene trimming in TCR beta was tied to a missense DCLRE1C variant by an analysis performed later.

This clone turned up a few times. The antigen is unknown. V was shortened by 4 bases and J by 7 bases, with 16 bases between the two germline ends. The length of the CDR3 is 14 residues. Per the germline V gene, CDR1 is SGHNT and CDR2 is YYREEE (reference sequence). PCR used 60 Vbeta primers and 13 Jbeta primers. The protocol was immunoSEQ multiplex PCR, while the TCRdb copy is restricted to in-frame clones and leaves out a portion. Of 150,000 to 170,000 clones in the sample, around 79% were seen once. The chain uses TRBV5-4 and TRBJ2-3; D remains ambiguous. The clonotype comes from a man aged 25-45 years in good health and CMV-seropositive. The sample was PBMCs. The CDR3 sequence is CASSALQLGNTQYF. The CDR3 nucleotides read TGTGCCAGCAGCGCACTTCAGCTAGGAAATACGCAGTATTTT.